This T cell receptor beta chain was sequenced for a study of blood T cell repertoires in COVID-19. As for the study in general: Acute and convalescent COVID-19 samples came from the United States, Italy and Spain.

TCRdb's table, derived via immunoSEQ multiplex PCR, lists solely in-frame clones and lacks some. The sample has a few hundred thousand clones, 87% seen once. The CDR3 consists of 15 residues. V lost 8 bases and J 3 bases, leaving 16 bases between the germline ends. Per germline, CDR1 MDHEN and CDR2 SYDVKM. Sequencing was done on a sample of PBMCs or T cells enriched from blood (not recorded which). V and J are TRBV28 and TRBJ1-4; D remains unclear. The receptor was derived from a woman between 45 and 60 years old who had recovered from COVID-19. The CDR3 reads CASVLSKAPNEKLFF. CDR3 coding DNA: TGTGCCAGCGTATTAAGTAAAGCTCCTAATGAAAAACTGTTTTTT.